The rows below give T cell receptor beta chains drawn from one sample of a study of T-cell reconstitution after alpha-beta-depleted transplantation in children. TCRdb reanalysed the PCR reads using MiXCR and keeps one entry per CDR3 protein. This sample has approximately 93,000 distinct CDR3 sequences, with 6.5% to 8.5% found just once. Sequencing used PBMCs from the stem cell graft donor, obtained from the stem cell graft. The source of these receptors is a human donor who donated a stem cell graft to a child with congenital amegakaryocytic thrombocytopenia. The CDR3 runs from the conserved cysteine through the conserved F or W. Fields, in order: CDR3 protein, CDR3 DNA, D gene, V gene, CDR3 length, clone size, J gene. D genes are given only for firm matches. For some rows the clone size is stated as once, few or many, or as a class when expanded; others skip it.

CDR3aa: CASSEETASSGNTIYF
CDR3nt: TGTGCCAGCAGTGAGGAGACCGCGAGCTCTGGAAACACCATATATTTT
d_gene: NA
v_gene: TRBV6-1
len: 16
abundance: many
j_gene: TRBJ1-3

CDR3aa: CASSLYNQETQYF
CDR3nt: TGTGCCAGCAGCCTTTACAACCAAGAGACCCAGTACTTC
d_gene: NA
v_gene: TRBV3-1
len: 13
abundance: few
j_gene: TRBJ2-5

CDR3aa: CASRLFPLAGKYGDTQYF
CDR3nt: TGTGCCAGCAGACTATTCCCCCTCGCGGGGAAGTATGGAGATACGCAGTATTTT
d_gene: NA
v_gene: TRBV12-3/TRBV12-4
len: 18
abundance: many
j_gene: TRBJ2-3

CDR3aa: CSARREAGNTIYF
CDR3nt: TGCAGTGCTCGGAGGGAAGCTGGAAACACCATATATTTT
d_gene: NA
v_gene: TRBV20-1
len: 13
abundance: many
j_gene: TRBJ1-3

CDR3aa: CASSPDRYSGNTIYF
CDR3nt: TGCGCCAGCAGCCCGGACAGGTACTCTGGAAACACCATATATTTT
d_gene: TRBD1
v_gene: TRBV5-1
len: 15
abundance: many
j_gene: TRBJ1-3

CDR3aa: CSVEEQYF
CDR3nt: TGCAGTGTTGAAGAGCAGTACTTC
d_gene: NA
v_gene: TRBV20-1
len: 8
abundance: many
j_gene: TRBJ2-7

CDR3aa: CASSTGSTTDTQYF
CDR3nt: TGCGCCAGCAGCACGGGCTCCACCACAGATACGCAGTATTTT
d_gene: NA
v_gene: TRBV5-1
len: 14
abundance: NA
j_gene: TRBJ2-3

CDR3aa: CAIKAGRDEQYF
CDR3nt: TGTGCCATCAAGGCCGGGAGAGACGAGCAGTACTTC
d_gene: NA
v_gene: TRBV10-3
len: 12
abundance: many
j_gene: TRBJ2-7

CDR3aa: CASSQDLAGVYEQYF
CDR3nt: TGTGCCAGCAGCCAAGATCTTGCAGGGGTCTACGAGCAGTACTTC
d_gene: NA
v_gene: TRBV3-1
len: 15
abundance: NA
j_gene: TRBJ2-7

CDR3aa: CASSSGPGQGEAFF
CDR3nt: TGTGCCAGCAGTTCCGGCCCGGGACAAGGAGAAGCTTTCTTT
d_gene: NA
v_gene: TRBV2
len: 14
abundance: many
j_gene: TRBJ1-1

CDR3aa: CASSLGGPLQETQYF
CDR3nt: TGCGCCAGCAGCTTGGGAGGGCCCCTCCAAGAGACCCAGTACTTC
d_gene: NA
v_gene: TRBV5-1
len: 15
abundance: many
j_gene: TRBJ2-5

CDR3aa: CASSFTGEAHGYTF
CDR3nt: TGCGCCAGCAGCTTCACAGGGGAAGCCCATGGCTACACCTTC
d_gene: TRBD1
v_gene: TRBV5-1
len: 14
abundance: many
j_gene: TRBJ1-2

CDR3aa: CAWSAQGRPQYF
CDR3nt: TGTGCCTGGAGTGCTCAGGGTAGACCGCAGTATTTT
d_gene: NA
v_gene: TRBV30
len: 12
abundance: many
j_gene: TRBJ2-3

CDR3aa: CSARARDDGAQYF
CDR3nt: TGCAGTGCTAGGGCAAGGGACGACGGGGCCCAGTACTTC
d_gene: NA
v_gene: TRBV20-1
len: 13
abundance: medium-sized
j_gene: TRBJ2-5

CDR3aa: CASSASTKVNTGELFF
CDR3nt: TGTGCCAGCTCGGCCTCGACGAAAGTAAACACCGGGGAGCTGTTTTTT
d_gene: NA
v_gene: TRBV18
len: 16
abundance: many
j_gene: TRBJ2-2

CDR3aa: CASSGQGREQYF
CDR3nt: TGTGCCAGCAGCGGACAGGGGCGGGAGCAGTACTTC
d_gene: TRBD1
v_gene: TRBV9
len: 12
abundance: many
j_gene: TRBJ2-7

CDR3aa: CASSSKTGGQTQYF
CDR3nt: TGCGCCAGCAGCTCGAAGACAGGGGGCCAGACCCAGTACTTC
d_gene: TRBD1
v_gene: TRBV5-1
len: 14
abundance: many
j_gene: TRBJ2-5

CDR3aa: CASSLLRGSQSGYTF
CDR3nt: TGCGCCAGCAGCTTGCTACGAGGCTCCCAGTCTGGCTACACCTTC
d_gene: NA
v_gene: TRBV5-1
len: 15
abundance: many
j_gene: TRBJ1-2

CDR3aa: CSAQGRRGETQYF
CDR3nt: TGCAGCGCCCAAGGCAGGAGAGGGGAGACCCAGTACTTC
d_gene: NA
v_gene: TRBV29-1
len: 13
abundance: few
j_gene: TRBJ2-5

CDR3aa: CATKRAASTDTQYF
CDR3nt: TGTGCCACCAAGAGAGCGGCTAGCACAGATACGCAGTATTTT
d_gene: NA
v_gene: TRBV7-2
len: 14
abundance: many
j_gene: TRBJ2-3

CDR3aa: CSAGGSASYEQYF
CDR3nt: TGCAGTGCCGGAGGCTCAGCGTCCTACGAGCAGTACTTC
d_gene: NA
v_gene: TRBV20-1
len: 13
abundance: many
j_gene: TRBJ2-7

CDR3aa: CASSLSAAGKNYGYTF
CDR3nt: TGTGCCAGCAGTTTATCGGCGGCAGGGAAGAACTATGGCTACACCTTC
d_gene: NA
v_gene: TRBV28
len: 16
abundance: many
j_gene: TRBJ1-2

CDR3aa: CASSLGDSFTDTQYF
CDR3nt: TGCGCCAGCAGCTTGGGTGACTCCTTCACAGATACGCAGTATTTT
d_gene: NA
v_gene: TRBV5-1
len: 15
abundance: many
j_gene: TRBJ2-3

CDR3aa: CASSLRGLFEGDAQYF
CDR3nt: TGTGCCAGCAGCTTACGAGGCCTCTTTGAGGGAGATGCGCAGTATTTT
d_gene: NA
v_gene: TRBV7-3
len: 16
abundance: NA
j_gene: TRBJ2-3

CDR3aa: CAISAGRANTEAFF
CDR3nt: TGTGCCATCAGTGCCGGCAGGGCGAACACTGAAGCTTTCTTT
d_gene: NA
v_gene: TRBV10-3
len: 14
abundance: many
j_gene: TRBJ1-1

CDR3aa: CASSPRRGEETQYF
CDR3nt: TGTGCCAGCAGCCCCCGGAGGGGTGAAGAGACCCAGTACTTC
d_gene: NA
v_gene: TRBV9
len: 14
abundance: NA
j_gene: TRBJ2-5

CDR3aa: CASSFYNEQFF
CDR3nt: TGTGCCAGCAGCTTCTACAATGAGCAGTTCTTC
d_gene: NA
v_gene: TRBV12-3/TRBV12-4
len: 11
abundance: many
j_gene: TRBJ2-1

CDR3aa: CASGLAGLEQFF
CDR3nt: TGTGCCAGCGGGCTAGCGGGCTTGGAGCAGTTCTTC
d_gene: TRBD2
v_gene: TRBV6-2/TRBV6-3
len: 12
abundance: many
j_gene: TRBJ2-1

CDR3aa: CSARRQEYEQYF
CDR3nt: TGCAGTGCTAGGCGGCAGGAGTACGAGCAGTACTTC
d_gene: NA
v_gene: TRBV20-1
len: 12
abundance: few
j_gene: TRBJ2-7

CDR3aa: CSASATSGSYNEQFF
CDR3nt: TGCAGTGCTAGCGCCACTAGCGGTTCCTACAATGAGCAGTTCTTC
d_gene: TRBD2
v_gene: TRBV20-1
len: 15
abundance: many
j_gene: TRBJ2-1

CDR3aa: CASSFRGGIIEETQYF
CDR3nt: TGTGCCAGCAGCTTTCGCGGGGGCATTATTGAGGAGACCCAGTACTTC
d_gene: NA
v_gene: TRBV11-2
len: 16
abundance: many
j_gene: TRBJ2-5

CDR3aa: CSARWEVQETQYF
CDR3nt: TGCAGTGCTAGGTGGGAGGTTCAAGAGACCCAGTACTTC
d_gene: NA
v_gene: TRBV20-1
len: 13
abundance: many
j_gene: TRBJ2-5

CDR3aa: CASRSAGDTHTQYF
CDR3nt: TGTGCCAGCAGATCGGCGGGAGACACGCATACGCAGTATTTT
d_gene: TRBD2
v_gene: TRBV28
len: 14
abundance: many
j_gene: TRBJ2-3

CDR3aa: CASSPSAGAPYEQYF
CDR3nt: TGTGCCAGCTCACCATCCGCCGGGGCCCCCTACGAGCAGTACTTC
d_gene: NA
v_gene: TRBV18
len: 15
abundance: NA
j_gene: TRBJ2-7

CDR3aa: CASSSGNLPLFF
CDR3nt: TGTGCCAGCAGCTCCGGGAATCTGCCACTGTTTTTT
d_gene: NA
v_gene: TRBV7-9
len: 12
abundance: many
j_gene: TRBJ1-4

CDR3aa: CASSPLTGGETQYF
CDR3nt: TGTGCCAGCAGCCCCCTTACAGGGGGGGAGACCCAGTACTTC
d_gene: TRBD1
v_gene: TRBV7-8
len: 14
abundance: many
j_gene: TRBJ2-5

CDR3aa: CASSPPEGGDEKLFF
CDR3nt: TGTGCCAGCTCACCACCCGAAGGGGGTGATGAAAAACTGTTTTTT
d_gene: NA
v_gene: TRBV18
len: 15
abundance: many
j_gene: TRBJ1-4

CDR3aa: CASSVVAGTTGELFF
CDR3nt: TGTGCCAGCAGCGTAGTAGCGGGAACCACCGGGGAGCTGTTTTTT
d_gene: TRBD2
v_gene: TRBV9
len: 15
abundance: many
j_gene: TRBJ2-2

CDR3aa: CASSLAPGLTLHEQYF
CDR3nt: TGTGCCAGCAGCTTAGCCCCGGGACTAACCCTCCACGAGCAGTACTTC
d_gene: TRBD2
v_gene: TRBV7-6
len: 16
abundance: NA
j_gene: TRBJ2-7

CDR3aa: CASSPAVNTGELFF
CDR3nt: TGTGCCAGCTCACCGGCTGTGAACACCGGGGAGCTGTTTTTT
d_gene: NA
v_gene: TRBV18
len: 14
abundance: many
j_gene: TRBJ2-2

CDR3aa: CASSPVAGVRTGELFF
CDR3nt: TGCGCCAGCAGCCCGGTCGCCGGGGTTAGAACCGGGGAGCTGTTTTTT
d_gene: NA
v_gene: TRBV5-1
len: 16
abundance: many
j_gene: TRBJ2-2

CDR3aa: CASRPGLAGLETQYF
CDR3nt: TGTGCCAGCAGACCGGGACTAGCGGGGTTGGAGACCCAGTACTTC
d_gene: TRBD2
v_gene: TRBV6-1
len: 15
abundance: many
j_gene: TRBJ2-5